A selection of T cell receptor beta chains follows, all from one sample in a study of T cells in Graves' hyperthyroidism and ophthalmopathy. TCRdb recomputed calls from the multiplex PCR reads with MiXCR, one row per CDR3 protein. Found here are fewer than 250,000 distinct CDR3 sequences, 24% of them singletons; the top ten hold roughly 35%. Sequencing input: blood. The receptor set was obtained from a woman aged 40 to 50 with Graves' ophthalmopathy. The CDR3 runs from the conserved cysteine through the conserved F or W. D genes are given only for firm matches. The size of a clone is reported for some rows only, either as once, few or many, or as a class for expanded clones.

D,J,length,V,size,CDR3,DNA
.,TRBJ2-4,15,TRBV12-3/TRBV12-4,many,CASSWTAQAKNIQYF,TGTGCCAGCAGTTGGACAGCCCAAGCCAAAAACATTCAGTACTTC
.,TRBJ1-2,15,TRBV6-1,few,CASSESSGAIYGYTF,TGTGCCAGCAGTGAAAGTAGTGGGGCTATCTATGGCTACACCTTC
.,TRBJ1-3,11,TRBV30,many,CACYRGNTIYF,TGTGCCTGTTACAGGGGAAACACCATATATTTT
TRBD1,TRBJ1-1,17,TRBV4-1,many,CASSQGATGGLHTEAFF,TGCGCCAGCAGCCAAGGGGCGACAGGGGGGTTACACACTGAAGCTTTCTTT
.,TRBJ1-5,14,TRBV2,many,CASSVGEGNQPQHF,TGTGCCAGCAGCGTGGGAGAGGGCAATCAGCCCCAGCATTTT
TRBD1,TRBJ2-5,17,TRBV6-1,many,CASTRAMTGFLSGTQYF,TGTGCCAGCACTCGAGCAATGACAGGGTTTCTGTCAGGGACCCAGTACTTC
.,TRBJ1-2,13,TRBV6-1,.,CASSELEGVGYTF,TGTGCCAGCAGTGAACTCGAGGGCGTGGGCTACACCTTC
TRBD1,TRBJ2-7,13,TRBV29-1,many,CSALTGAGYEQYF,TGCAGCGCCCTGACAGGGGCAGGCTACGAGCAGTACTTC
.,TRBJ1-3,14,TRBV20-1,.,CSARGHPAGNTIYF,TGCAGTGCTAGGGGTCATCCGGCGGGAAACACCATATATTTT
TRBD2,TRBJ2-7,15,TRBV19,many,CASSYQAGGPYEQYF,TGTGCCAGTAGCTATCAAGCGGGAGGGCCGTACGAGCAGTACTTC
.,TRBJ1-1,14,TRBV6-5,.,CASSYSGKRTEAFF,TGTGCCAGCAGTTACTCAGGGAAGCGGACTGAAGCTTTCTTT
TRBD2,TRBJ2-5,17,TRBV29-1,many,CSVEEEGTSGSWETQYF,TGCAGCGTTGAAGAGGAGGGGACTAGCGGGAGTTGGGAGACCCAGTACTTC
TRBD1,TRBJ2-6,17,TRBV7-8,.,CASTTGQGISGANVLTF,TGTGCCAGCACCACGGGACAGGGAATATCTGGGGCCAACGTCCTGACTTTC
TRBD2,TRBJ2-7,15,TRBV12-3/TRBV12-4,once,CASSVGGKRWYEQYF,TGTGCCAGCAGCGTGGGGGGGAAGCGTTGGTACGAGCAGTACTTC
.,TRBJ2-5,15,TRBV6-1,few,CASSLGMAAQETQYF,TGTGCCAGCAGTCTCGGTATGGCGGCCCAAGAGACCCAGTACTTC
.,TRBJ1-2,14,TRBV10-2,.,CASSEAATAYGYTF,TGCGCCAGCAGTGAGGCGGCGACCGCTTATGGCTACACCTTC
TRBD2,TRBJ2-7,16,TRBV12-3/TRBV12-4,.,CASSLTPSGGSYEQYF,TGTGCCAGCAGTTTAACGCCTAGCGGGGGCTCCTACGAGCAGTACTTC
.,TRBJ1-1,12,TRBV3-1,many,CASSLDRKGAFF,TGTGCCAGCAGCCTGGACCGTAAGGGGGCTTTCTTT
.,TRBJ2-7,15,TRBV7-2,.,CASSGLGQGMGEQYF,TGTGCCAGCAGCGGATTGGGCCAGGGAATGGGGGAGCAGTACTTC
TRBD2,TRBJ2-2,14,TRBV28,many,CASSPTSASGELFF,TGTGCCAGCAGTCCGACTAGCGCGTCCGGGGAGCTGTTTTTT
.,TRBJ2-7,16,TRBV28,many,CASSSVQPDGTYEQYF,TGTGCCAGCAGTTCCGTCCAGCCCGACGGGACCTACGAGCAGTACTTC
.,TRBJ1-5,10,TRBV7-7,many,CASSYQPQHF,TGTGCTAGCAGCTATCAGCCCCAGCATTTT
.,TRBJ1-5,15,TRBV4-1,many,CASSQVVGSNQPQHF,TGCGCCAGCAGCCAGGTAGTCGGGAGCAATCAGCCCCAGCATTTT
.,TRBJ1-1,11,TRBV28,.,CASSSIDRAFF,TGTGCCAGCAGTTCGATAGATAGAGCTTTCTTT
.,TRBJ1-1,13,TRBV30,.,CAWKGTTNTEAFF,TGTGCCTGGAAGGGCACAACGAACACTGAAGCTTTCTTT
TRBD1,TRBJ1-3,14,TRBV5-1,many,CASSTGQAGNTIYF,TGCGCCAGCAGCACGGGACAGGCTGGAAACACCATATATTTT
.,TRBJ1-2,11,TRBV6-5,many,CASSYAESYTF,TGTGCCAGCAGTTACGCAGAGAGCTACACCTTC
TRBD2,TRBJ2-7,16,TRBV6-1,.,CASSWTSGSAGYEQYF,TGTGCCAGCAGCTGGACTAGCGGGAGCGCAGGATACGAGCAGTACTTC
TRBD1,TRBJ2-7,16,TRBV6-5,many,CASSSLRGQADGEQYF,TGTGCCAGCAGTTCCCTAAGGGGGCAGGCTGACGGCGAGCAGTACTTC
.,TRBJ2-7,14,TRBV7-2,.,CASSLAGVWYEQYF,TGTGCCAGCAGCTTAGCGGGAGTATGGTACGAGCAGTACTTC
.,TRBJ1-2,13,TRBV6-1,many,CASSVDRPYGYTF,TGTGCCAGCAGTGTGGACAGACCCTATGGCTACACCTTC
.,TRBJ2-7,18,TRBV20-1,many,CSARRYLSGTLSSYEQYF,TGCAGTGCTAGACGATATCTCTCCGGGACTCTAAGCTCCTACGAGCAGTACTTC
.,TRBJ2-7,10,TRBV28,.,CASSAQEQYF,TGTGCCAGCAGTGCACAGGAGCAGTACTTC
.,TRBJ1-2,15,TRBV28,once,CATTRWGGGNYGYTF,TGTGCCACCACAAGATGGGGTGGGGGTAACTATGGCTACACCTTC
TRBD2,TRBJ2-7,15,TRBV28,many,CASSSTTASGYEQYF,TGTGCCAGCAGTTCCACAACGGCTAGCGGTTACGAGCAGTACTTC
.,TRBJ1-1,15,TRBV6-2/TRBV6-3,few,CASSYPSPINFEAFF,TGTGCCAGCAGTTACCCGTCACCCATAAACTTTGAAGCTTTCTTT
TRBD1,TRBJ1-2,14,TRBV9,many,CASRDIDRDHGYTF,TGTGCCAGCAGAGACATTGACAGGGACCATGGCTACACCTTC
.,TRBJ2-5,16,TRBV4-3,.,CASSQDPGANQETQYF,TGCGCCAGCAGCCAAGATCCAGGGGCGAATCAAGAGACCCAGTACTTC
.,TRBJ2-7,15,TRBV5-1,.,CASSLMGVFSYEQYF,TGCGCCAGCAGCTTGATGGGGGTCTTCTCCTACGAGCAGTACTTC
.,TRBJ1-1,15,TRBV24-1,many,CATSDWGKGNTEAFF,TGTGCCACCAGTGATTGGGGGAAAGGGAACACTGAAGCTTTCTTT
TRBD1,TRBJ1-1,12,TRBV30,many,CAWTRGGLLAFF,TGTGCCTGGACCCGAGGGGGCCTTCTAGCTTTCTTT
.,TRBJ2-7,13,TRBV6-1,.,CASSAQSNYEQYF,TGTGCCAGCAGTGCCCAGTCAAACTACGAGCAGTACTTC
.,TRBJ2-5,15,TRBV28,many,CASNIQTTGGETQYF,TGTGCCAGCAACATTCAGACTACAGGAGGAGAGACCCAGTACTTC
.,TRBJ1-1,11,TRBV28,.,CASSPQFEAFF,TGTGCCAGCAGTCCCCAATTTGAAGCTTTCTTT
.,TRBJ1-3,15,TRBV12-3/TRBV12-4,few,CASSAQWSLVNTIYF,TGTGCCAGCAGTGCCCAGTGGTCTCTGGTAAACACCATATATTTT
TRBD1,TRBJ1-1,14,TRBV2,many,CASRFDRDNTEAFF,TGTGCCAGCAGGTTCGACAGGGACAACACTGAAGCTTTCTTT
.,TRBJ1-2,16,TRBV4-1,many,CASSQEIRWTLQGYTF,TGCGCCAGCAGCCAAGAAATTCGGTGGACGCTTCAGGGCTACACCTTC
.,TRBJ2-7,13,TRBV10-3,.,CAISEPAVREQYF,TGTGCCATCAGTGAACCTGCCGTAAGGGAGCAGTACTTC
TRBD2,TRBJ2-7,15,TRBV11-3,.,CASSARTSGSYEQYF,TGTGCCAGCAGCGCGAGGACTAGCGGGAGCTACGAGCAGTACTTC
.,TRBJ2-3,12,TRBV6-1,many,CASSRDFNTQYF,TGTGCCAGCAGCCGGGACTTCAATACGCAGTATTTT
.,TRBJ1-1,11,TRBV20-1,many,CSARWRFEAFF,TGCAGTGCTAGATGGAGGTTTGAAGCTTTCTTT
TRBD1,TRBJ1-2,18,TRBV28,few,CASSTRLGTGEANYGYTF,TGTGCCAGCAGTACACGTCTAGGGACAGGAGAAGCTAACTATGGCTACACCTTC